The 8 T cell receptor beta chains below were found in one sample sequenced in a study of T cell responses to AZD1222 COVID-19 vaccine. Assay: immunoSEQ multiplex PCR; the TCRdb copy retains only in-frame clones and omits some. The sample shows about 83,000 clones, roughly 90% of them seen only once. Material: peripheral blood, obtained on day 0 of MenACWY control vaccination. These receptors all come from an adult in good health.

This clone has just a few counts. This sequence joins TRBV21-1 and TRBJ2-3; the table's D call of TRBD1 was not tested on the DNA. TRBV21-1 is a known pseudogene. This CDR3 region has 16 residues. CDR3 coding DNA: TGTGCCAGCAGCAAGAAGAAGGGGACAGGGTACGATACGCAGTATTTT. This sequence encodes CASSKKKGTGYDTQYF.

The chain links TRBV9 to TRBJ2-7, with 8 bases lining up with TRBD2. Per germline, CDR1 SGDLS and CDR2 YYNGEE. This CDR3 comprises 15 residues. Trimming cost V 0 bases and J 1 base; bases outside gene matches: 3. The CDR3 DNA follows: TGTGCCAGCAGCGTAGGACTAGCGAGTTCCTACGAGCAGTACTTC. Its translation is CASSVGLASSYEQYF.

The gene calls are TRBV10-3 and TRBJ2-1; 7 nucleotides line up with TRBD1. V gave up 5 bases and J gave up 2 bases; unmatched junction bases: 6. The germline V gene encodes CDR1 ENHRY and CDR2 SYGVKD. The CDR3 has 15 amino acids. DNA for the CDR3: TGTGCCATCAGTAACAGGGGTCTGACCTACAATGAGCAGTTCTTC. This translates into CAISNRGLTYNEQFF.

As for this clone: One end of the junction fails to match germline, which may point to a read error. The rearrangement links TRBV6-2 or TRBV6-3 to TRBJ2-3; 7 positions match TRBD1. The CDR3 loop spans 17 amino acids. Germline-derived CDR1 and CDR2 are MNHEY and SVGEGT. CDR3 sequence reads: CASTYLRDSLYTDTQYF. CDR3 DNA sequence: TGTGCCAGCACTTACCTCCGGGACAGCCTCTACACAGATACGCAGTATTTT.

This clone has just one count. The chain couples TRBV7-9 to TRBJ1-2, with D uncertain. From germline, CDR1 is SEHNR and CDR2 FQNEAQ (reference sequence). This CDR3 spans 13 amino acids. Trimming left V 5 bases short and J 4 bases short, with 11 bases between. The CDR3 sequence is CASSRMDGYGYTF. The CDR3 nucleotides are TGTGCCAGCAGCCGGATGGACGGCTATGGCTACACCTTC.

V gene TRBV7-9 combines with J gene TRBJ1-2; D remains unclear. The CDR3 spans 14 residues. V dropped 1 base and J dropped 3 bases, with 9 bases sitting between them. Germline V gives CDR1 SEHNR, CDR2 FQNEAQ (reference sequence). The CDR3 reads CASSLGAGDYGYTF. In nucleotides, the CDR3 is TGTGCCAGCAGCTTAGGGGCGGGCGACTATGGCTACACCTTC. The variable domain in full, completed from reference TRBV7-9 and TRBJ1-2, reads DTGVSQNPRHKITKRGQNVTFRCDPISEHNRLYWYRQTLGQGPEFLTYFQNEAQLEKSRLLSDRFSAERPKGSFSTLEIQRTEQGDSAMYLCASSLGAGDYGYTFGSGTRLTVV.

The chain joins TRBV28 to TRBJ1-1, with 7 bases aligning to TRBD1. From germline, CDR1 is MDHEN and CDR2 SYDVKM. The CDR3 covers 12 residues. Trimming took 4 bases from V and 5 from J; bases not matched to a gene: 1. In DNA, the CDR3 is TGTGCCAGCAGTTACAGGGGAACTGAAGCTTTCTTT. This encodes CASSYRGTEAFF.

The chain is built from TRBV10-3 and TRBJ1-5; TRBD1 agrees at 7 bases. The trim removed 6 bases at V and 6 bases at J, leaving 5 bases unmatched. CDR1 is ENHRY, CDR2 SYGVKD, per germline. This CDR3 has 13 amino acids. The CDR3, as DNA: TGTGCCATCAGGGATGACAGGGTTCAGCCCCAGCATTTT. Protein sequence: CAIRDDRVQPQHF.